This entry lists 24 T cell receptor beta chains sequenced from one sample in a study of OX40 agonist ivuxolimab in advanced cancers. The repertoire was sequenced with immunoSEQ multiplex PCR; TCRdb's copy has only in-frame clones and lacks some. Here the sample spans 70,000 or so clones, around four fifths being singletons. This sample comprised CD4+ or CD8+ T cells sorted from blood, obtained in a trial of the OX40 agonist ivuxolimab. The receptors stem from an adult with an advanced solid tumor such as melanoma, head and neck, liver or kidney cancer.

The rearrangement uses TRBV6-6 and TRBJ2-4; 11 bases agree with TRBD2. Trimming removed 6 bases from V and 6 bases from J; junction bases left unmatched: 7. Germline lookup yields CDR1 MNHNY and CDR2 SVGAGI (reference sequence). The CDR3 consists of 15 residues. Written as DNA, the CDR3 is TGTGCCAGCAGACTAGCGGGGGCCGGGATAAACATTCAGTACTTC. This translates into CASRLAGAGINIQYF.

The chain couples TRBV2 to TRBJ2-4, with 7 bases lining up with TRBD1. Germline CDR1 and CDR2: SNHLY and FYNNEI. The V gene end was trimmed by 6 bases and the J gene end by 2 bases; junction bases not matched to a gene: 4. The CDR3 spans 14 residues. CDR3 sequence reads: CASSTTGSKNIQYF. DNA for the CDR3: TGTGCCAGCAGCACGACAGGGTCCAAAAACATTCAGTACTTC.

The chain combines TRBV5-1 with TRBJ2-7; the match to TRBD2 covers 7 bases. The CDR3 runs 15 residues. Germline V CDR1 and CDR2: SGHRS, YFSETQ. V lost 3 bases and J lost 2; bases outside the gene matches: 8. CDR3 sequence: CASSYGTIGPYEQYV. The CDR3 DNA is TGCGCCAGCAGCTATGGGACTATCGGTCCCTACGAGCAGTACGTC.

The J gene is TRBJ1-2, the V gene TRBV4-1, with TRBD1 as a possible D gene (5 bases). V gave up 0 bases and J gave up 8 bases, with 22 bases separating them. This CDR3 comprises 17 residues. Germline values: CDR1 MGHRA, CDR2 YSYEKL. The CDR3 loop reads CASSQEGVGPSLRGYTF. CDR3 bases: TGCGCCAGCAGCCAAGAGGGGGTGGGACCTTCCCTAAGGGGCTACACCTTC.

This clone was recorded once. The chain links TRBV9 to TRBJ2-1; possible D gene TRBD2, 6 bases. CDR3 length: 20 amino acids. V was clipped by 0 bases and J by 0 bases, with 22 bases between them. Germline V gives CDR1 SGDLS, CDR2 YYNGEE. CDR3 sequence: CASSVAGLAFTPSSYNEQFF. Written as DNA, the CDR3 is TGTGCCAGCAGCGTAGCGGGGCTAGCGTTTACTCCCAGCTCCTACAATGAGCAGTTCTTC.

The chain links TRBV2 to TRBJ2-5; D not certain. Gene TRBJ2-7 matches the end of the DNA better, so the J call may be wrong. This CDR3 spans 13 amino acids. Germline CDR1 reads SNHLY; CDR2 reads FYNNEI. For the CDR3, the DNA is TGTGCCAGCAGTGAAGGTGTCACCCGCGAGCAGTACTTC. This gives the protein CASSEGVTREQYF.

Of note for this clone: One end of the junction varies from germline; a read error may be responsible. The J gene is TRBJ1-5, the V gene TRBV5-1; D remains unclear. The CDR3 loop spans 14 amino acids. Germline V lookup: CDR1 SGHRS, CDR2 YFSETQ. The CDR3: CASSFLGSNQPQHF. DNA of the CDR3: TGTGCCAGCAGCTTCCTGGGGTCAAATCAGCCCCAGCATTTT.

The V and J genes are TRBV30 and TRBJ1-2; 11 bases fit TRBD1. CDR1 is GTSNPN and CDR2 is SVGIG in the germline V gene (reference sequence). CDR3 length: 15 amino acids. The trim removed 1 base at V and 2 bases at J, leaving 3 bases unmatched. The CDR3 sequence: CAWSAWDRGNYGYTF. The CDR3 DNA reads TGTGCCTGGAGTGCATGGGACAGGGGGAACTATGGCTACACCTTC.

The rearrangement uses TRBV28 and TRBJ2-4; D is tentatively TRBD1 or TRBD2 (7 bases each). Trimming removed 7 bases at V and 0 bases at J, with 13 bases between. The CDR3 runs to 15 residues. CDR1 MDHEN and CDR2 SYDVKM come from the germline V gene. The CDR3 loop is CASTQGGVAKNIQYF. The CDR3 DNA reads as TGTGCCAGCACCCAGGGGGGGGTAGCCAAAAACATTCAGTACTTC.

The CDR3 region is CASSLTDYNEQFF. The CDR3 DNA reads as TGCGCCAGCAGCTTGACAGATTACAATGAGCAGTTCTTC. The chain links TRBV5-1 to TRBJ2-1; D gene uncertain. This CDR3 contains 13 residues. CDR1 and CDR2 from the germline V gene are SGHRS and YFSETQ. Trimming removed 1 base at V and 4 bases at J, with 6 bases between.

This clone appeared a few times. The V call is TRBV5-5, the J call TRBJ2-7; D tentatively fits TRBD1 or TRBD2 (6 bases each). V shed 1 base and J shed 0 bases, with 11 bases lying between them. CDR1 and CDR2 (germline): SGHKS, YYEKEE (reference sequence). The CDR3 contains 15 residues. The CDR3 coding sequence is TGTGCCAGCAGCTTGCAAGGGGGGAGCTCCTACGAGCAGTACGTC. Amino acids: CASSLQGGSSYEQYV.

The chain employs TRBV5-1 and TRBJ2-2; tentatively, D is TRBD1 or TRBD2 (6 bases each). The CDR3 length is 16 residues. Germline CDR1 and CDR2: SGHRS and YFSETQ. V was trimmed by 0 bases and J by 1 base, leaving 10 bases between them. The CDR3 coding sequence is TGCGCCAGCAGCTTGGTCGGGGGCTGGAACACCGGGGAGCTGTTTTTT. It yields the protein CASSLVGGWNTGELFF.

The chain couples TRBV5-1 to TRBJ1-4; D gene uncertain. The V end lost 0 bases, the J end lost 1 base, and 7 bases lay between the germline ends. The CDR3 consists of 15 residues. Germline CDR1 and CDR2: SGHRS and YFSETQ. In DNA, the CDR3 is TGCGCCAGCAGCTTGGTTGGAATAACTAATGAAAAACTGTTTTTT. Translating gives CASSLVGITNEKLFF.

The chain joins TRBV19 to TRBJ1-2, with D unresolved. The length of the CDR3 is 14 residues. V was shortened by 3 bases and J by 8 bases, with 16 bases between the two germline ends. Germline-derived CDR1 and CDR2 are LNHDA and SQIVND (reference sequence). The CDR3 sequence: CASSMVWVMEGYTF. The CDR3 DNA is TGTGCCAGTAGTATGGTATGGGTAATGGAGGGCTACACCTTC.

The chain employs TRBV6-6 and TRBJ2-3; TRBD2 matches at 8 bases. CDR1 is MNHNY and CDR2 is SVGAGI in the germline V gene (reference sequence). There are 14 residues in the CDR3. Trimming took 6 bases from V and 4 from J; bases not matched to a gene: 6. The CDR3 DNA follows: TGTGCCAGCAGACGCGGGGGGCCCTCAGATACGCAGTATTTT. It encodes CASRRGGPSDTQYF.

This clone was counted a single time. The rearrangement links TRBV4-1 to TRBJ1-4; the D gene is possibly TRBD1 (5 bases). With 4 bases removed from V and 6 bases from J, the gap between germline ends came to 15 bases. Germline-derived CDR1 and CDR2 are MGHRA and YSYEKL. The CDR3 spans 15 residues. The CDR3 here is CASSRAEGEDEKLFF. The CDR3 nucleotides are TGCGCCAGCAGCCGCGCGGAAGGGGAAGATGAAAAACTGTTTTTT.

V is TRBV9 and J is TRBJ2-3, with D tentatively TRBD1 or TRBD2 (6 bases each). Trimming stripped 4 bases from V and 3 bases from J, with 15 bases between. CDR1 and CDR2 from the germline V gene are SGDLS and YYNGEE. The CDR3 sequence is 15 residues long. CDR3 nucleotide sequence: TGTGCCAGCAGCCCCTTAGGGGGGCAAACAGATACGCAGTATTTT. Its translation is CASSPLGGQTDTQYF. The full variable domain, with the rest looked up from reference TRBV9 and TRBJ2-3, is DSGVTQTPKHLITATGQRVTLRCSPRSGDLSVYWYQQSLDQGLQFLIQYYNGEERAKGNILERFSAQQFPDLHSELNLSSLELGDSALYFCASSPLGGQTDTQYFGPGTRLTVL.

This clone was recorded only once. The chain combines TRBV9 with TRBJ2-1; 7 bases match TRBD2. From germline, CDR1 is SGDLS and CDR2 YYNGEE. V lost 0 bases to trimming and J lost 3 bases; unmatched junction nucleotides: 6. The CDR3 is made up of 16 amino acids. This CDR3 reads CASSVEAGAVYNEQFF. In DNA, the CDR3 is TGTGCCAGCAGCGTAGAGGCGGGAGCGGTCTACAATGAGCAGTTCTTC. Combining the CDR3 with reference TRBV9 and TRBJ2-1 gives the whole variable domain DSGVTQTPKHLITATGQRVTLRCSPRSGDLSVYWYQQSLDQGLQFLIQYYNGEERAKGNILERFSAQQFPDLHSELNLSSLELGDSALYFCASSVEAGAVYNEQFFGPGTRLTVL.

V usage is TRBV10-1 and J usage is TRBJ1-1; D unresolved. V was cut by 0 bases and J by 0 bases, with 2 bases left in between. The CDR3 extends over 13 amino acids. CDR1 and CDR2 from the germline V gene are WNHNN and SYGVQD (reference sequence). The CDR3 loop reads CASSESMNTEAFF. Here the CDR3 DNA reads TGCGCCAGCAGTGAGTCTATGAACACTGAAGCTTTCTTT.

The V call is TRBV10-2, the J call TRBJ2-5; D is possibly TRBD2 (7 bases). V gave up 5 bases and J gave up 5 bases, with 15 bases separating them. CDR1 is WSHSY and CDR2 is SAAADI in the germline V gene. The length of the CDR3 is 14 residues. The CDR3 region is CASSRGARGETQYF. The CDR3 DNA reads TGCGCCAGCAGTCGGGGGGCGAGGGGGGAGACCCAGTACTTC.

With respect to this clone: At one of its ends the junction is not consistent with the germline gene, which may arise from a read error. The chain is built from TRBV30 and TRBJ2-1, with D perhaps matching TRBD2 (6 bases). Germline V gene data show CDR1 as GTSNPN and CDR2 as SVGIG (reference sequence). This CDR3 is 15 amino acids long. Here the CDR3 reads CAWSGDWRANNGQFF. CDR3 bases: TGTGCCTGGAGTGGGGACTGGCGGGCGAACAATGGGCAGTTCTTC.

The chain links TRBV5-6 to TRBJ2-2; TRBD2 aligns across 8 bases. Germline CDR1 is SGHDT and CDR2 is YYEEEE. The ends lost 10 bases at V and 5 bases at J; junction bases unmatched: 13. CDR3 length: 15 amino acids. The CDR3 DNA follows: TGTGCCTCCCACTATCGGGGGGGTGTTACCGGGGAGCTGTTTTTT. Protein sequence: CASHYRGGVTGELFF.

The CDR3 region has the DNA TGTGCCAGTAGTCCCCGGGACAGGGTTTTGGAGACCCAGTACTTC. Its translation: CASSPRDRVLETQYF. This chain joins TRBV19 and TRBJ2-5; 9 bases agree with TRBD1. This CDR3 spans 15 amino acids. Germline lookup yields CDR1 LNHDA and CDR2 SQIVND (reference sequence). The V gene end was trimmed by 5 bases and the J gene end by 5 bases; junction bases not matched to a gene: 9.

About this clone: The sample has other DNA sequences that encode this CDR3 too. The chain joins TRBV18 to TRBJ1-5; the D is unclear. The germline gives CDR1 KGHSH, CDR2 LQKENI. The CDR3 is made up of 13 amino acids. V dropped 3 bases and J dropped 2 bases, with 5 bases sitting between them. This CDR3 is CASSPDRNQPQHF. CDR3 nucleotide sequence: TGTGCCAGCTCACCGGACCGCAATCAGCCCCAGCATTTT.